The clone carrying this T cell receptor beta chain was seen only a few times. Its antigen is not identified. The sample comes from a study of CD8 T cells in ankylosing spondylitis. Study-level results: Matched ankylosing spondylitis synovial fluid reportedly contained a significantly enriched population of disease-linked clones. Ankylosing spondylitis blood appeared to be characterized by a TCR beta motif of under ten highly homologous variants.

The trim removed 5 bases at V and 4 bases at J, leaving 9 bases unmatched. The CDR3 is made up of 15 amino acids. The V gene's germline CDR1 is SGHRS and CDR2 YFSETQ. Libraries of TCR beta came from quantitative 5'-RACE with molecular barcodes. TCRdb re-analysed the 5' RACE reads in MiXCR, keeping a single row per CDR3 protein. The data show about 440,000 distinct CDR3 sequences, 15% to 20% seen once. What was sequenced was blood, either unsorted or a sorted T cell fraction (not recorded which). The receptor's source is a male donor with ankylosing spondylitis. J is TRBJ2-5 and V is TRBV5-1; 9 bases are shared with TRBD2. The CDR3 bases are TGCGCCAGCAGAATAAGTGCGGGAGGGGGAGAGACCCAGTACTTC. It encodes CASRISAGGGETQYF.